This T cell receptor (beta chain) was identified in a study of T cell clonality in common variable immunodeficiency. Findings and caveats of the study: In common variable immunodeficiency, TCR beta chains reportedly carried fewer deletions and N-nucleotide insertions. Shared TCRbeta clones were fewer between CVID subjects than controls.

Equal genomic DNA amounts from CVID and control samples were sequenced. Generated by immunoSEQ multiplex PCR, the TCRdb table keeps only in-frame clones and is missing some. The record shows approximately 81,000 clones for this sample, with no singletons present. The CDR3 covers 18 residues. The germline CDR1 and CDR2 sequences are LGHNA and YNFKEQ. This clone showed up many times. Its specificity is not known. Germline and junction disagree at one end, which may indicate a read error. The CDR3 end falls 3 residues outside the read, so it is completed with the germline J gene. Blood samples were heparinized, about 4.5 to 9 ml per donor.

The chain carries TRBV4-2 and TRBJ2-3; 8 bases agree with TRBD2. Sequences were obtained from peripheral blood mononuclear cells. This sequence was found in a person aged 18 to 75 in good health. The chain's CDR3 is CASSRSPGGTRASDTQYF. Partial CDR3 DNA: TGCGCCAGCAGCCGGTCCCCTGGCGGGACTAGAGCCTCAGATACG.